The rows below give T cell receptor beta chains drawn from one sample of a study of blood T cell repertoires in COVID-19. Profiling relied on immunoSEQ multiplex PCR, and the TCRdb table lists in-frame clones only, not all of them. The top ten clones hold roughly 5% of a sample with around 80,000 clones, 70% to 90% of them seen once. Sequencing used peripheral blood. All receptors come from an elderly woman with active or convalescent COVID-19. Both conserved end residues are part of each CDR3. The D gene is left open where the match is weak. Expanded clones get a size class; other rows say once, few or many, or leave the size out.

j_gene | d_gene | v_gene | abundance | CDR3nt | CDR3aa
TRBJ2-1 | TRBD1 | TRBV7-9 | NA | TGTGCCAGCAGCTCCAAGGGACAGAATGAGCAGTTCTTC | CASSSKGQNEQFF
TRBJ2-2 | NA | TRBV5-1 | NA | TGCGCCAGCAGCTTTAGCGGAACGAACACCGGGGAGCTGTTTTTT | CASSFSGTNTGELFF
TRBJ2-7 | NA | TRBV6-1 | NA | TGTGCCAGCAGTGACGCCCGAGTGGCCTACGAGCAGTACTTC | CASSDARVAYEQYF
TRBJ2-1 | NA | TRBV18 | NA | TGTGCCAGCTCACAACAAGGTCAGTCAGTCGTTCGAGGCTACAATGAGCAGTTCTTC | CASSQQGQSVVRGYNEQFF
TRBJ1-1 | NA | TRBV7-9 | NA | TGTGCCAGCAGCCCGAAAACCCACTCCCCGGCTTTCTTT | CASSPKTHSPAFF
TRBJ2-1 | TRBD2 | TRBV28 | NA | TGTGCCAGCAGTTTAGGCGGGAGGGGCCGCCTCGATGAGCAGTTCTTC | CASSLGGRGRLDEQFF
TRBJ2-5 | TRBD1 | TRBV12-5 | NA | TGTGCTAGCGTCTGGGGACAGGGGACCCAAGAGACCCAGTACTTC | CASVWGQGTQETQYF
TRBJ2-3 | NA | TRBV7-2 | once | TGTGCCAGCAGCTTAACAGGGGGGGCCAGGGATACGCAGTATTTT | CASSLTGGARDTQYF
TRBJ2-1 | TRBD2 | TRBV24-1 | NA | TGTGCCACCAGTGATAAACTAGCGGTCAATGAGCAGTTCTTC | CATSDKLAVNEQFF
TRBJ2-1 | NA | TRBV7-8 | NA | TGTGCCAGCAGCTTTATAGGAGGTTCGCGTTATGAGCAGTTCTTC | CASSFIGGSRYEQFF
TRBJ2-7 | TRBD2 | TRBV9 | NA | TGTGCCAGCAGCGTAGATATTAGCGGGAGTGGGTACGAGCAGTACTTC | CASSVDISGSGYEQYF
TRBJ2-3 | TRBD1 | TRBV24-1 | NA | TGTGCCACCAGTGATACCACAGGGGGCACAGATACGCAGTATTTT | CATSDTTGGTDTQYF
TRBJ2-7 | NA | TRBV5-8 | NA | TGTGCCAGCAGCTTGGGACAAGGGGTCTCCTACGAGCAGTACTTC | CASSLGQGVSYEQYF
TRBJ1-1 | NA | TRBV19 | NA | TGTGCCAGTAGTATGGGGCTCAACACTGAAGCTTTCTTT | CASSMGLNTEAFF
TRBJ2-3 | TRBD1 | TRBV28 | few | TGTGCCAGCACTCACACCTCCGGACAGGGAACAGATACGCAGTATTTT | CASTHTSGQGTDTQYF
TRBJ2-2 | NA | TRBV7-3 | NA | TGTGCCAGCAGCTCGCCAGGGGGGGAGCTGTTTTTT | CASSSPGGELFF
TRBJ1-2 | NA | TRBV7-9 | NA | TGTGCCAGCAGTCAAGGGGAAGGCCATGGCTACACCTTC | CASSQGEGHGYTF
TRBJ1-2 | TRBD1 | TRBV7-2 | NA | TGTGCCATAGCGGCGGGGACAGGGGGCGAGGGTGTCTATGGCTACACCTTC | CAIAAGTGGEGVYGYTF
TRBJ2-3 | NA | TRBV19 | NA | TGTGCCAGTAGTATGGCTCCCCGGGGCACAGATACGCAGTATTTT | CASSMAPRGTDTQYF
TRBJ2-1 | TRBD2 | TRBV27 | few | TGTGCCAGCTCGACGGGACTAGCCGCCGCTGAGCAGTTCTTC | CASSTGLAAAEQFF
TRBJ1-2 | TRBD1 | TRBV5-5 | NA | TGTGCCAGCAGCTTACAGGGGGTGGATAGGGATGGCTACACCTTC | CASSLQGVDRDGYTF
TRBJ2-2 | TRBD2 | TRBV14 | NA | TGTGCCAGCAGCGGAAGCGGGAGTATGGCCGGGGAGCTGTTTTTT | CASSGSGSMAGELFF
TRBJ1-1 | NA | TRBV18 | once | TGTGCCAGCTCATCGACAGTCATGAACACTGAAGCTTTCTTT | CASSSTVMNTEAFF
TRBJ2-7 | NA | TRBV19 | few | TGTGCCAGTAGTTCGGACAGCTACGAGCAGTACTTC | CASSSDSYEQYF
TRBJ2-7 | NA | TRBV4-2 | NA | TGTGCCAGCAGCCAAGGGCCTGCGGAGGGCGGGCGCTACGAGCAGTACTTC | CASSQGPAEGGRYEQYF
TRBJ1-1 | NA | TRBV12-3/TRBV12-4 | NA | TGTGCCAGCAGTTCGCAGGGGAACACTGAAGCTTTCTTT | CASSSQGNTEAFF
TRBJ2-2 | TRBD2 | TRBV2 | NA | TGTGCCAGCACCCGGGCCGGGGGGGGAGTGGACACCGGGGAGCTGTTTTTT | CASTRAGGGVDTGELFF
TRBJ1-2 | TRBD1 | TRBV4-2 | NA | TGTGCCAGCAGCCAAGTAGGGACAGGGGTGTCTGGCTACACCTTC | CASSQVGTGVSGYTF
TRBJ2-1 | NA | TRBV6-5 | NA | TGTGCCAGCAGTCTAATCGCCGGGAGAGAGCAGTTCTTC | CASSLIAGREQFF
TRBJ1-1 | NA | TRBV7-2 | NA | TGTGCCAGCAGCTCCGGGTTTGAAGCTTTCTTT | CASSSGFEAFF
TRBJ2-5 | TRBD2 | TRBV24-1 | NA | TGTGCCACCAGTGACAACGAAGCGGGAGGAAAAGAGACCCAGTACTTC | CATSDNEAGGKETQYF
TRBJ1-2 | NA | TRBV28 | NA | TGTGCCAGCAGTTTATCGTCGGCAGGAAGATCCTATGGCTACACCTTC | CASSLSSAGRSYGYTF
TRBJ2-3 | NA | TRBV7-2 | NA | TGTGCCAGCAGCTTAAGCGCTAGCACAGATACGCAGTATTTT | CASSLSASTDTQYF
TRBJ2-6 | TRBD1 | TRBV29-1 | NA | TGCAGCGTCGGGACAGGGGGTTCTGGTGGGGCCAACGTCCTGACTTTC | CSVGTGGSGGANVLTF
TRBJ1-2 | NA | TRBV6-5 | NA | TGTGCCAGCCGTTTTCAGAACTATGGCTACACCTTC | CASRFQNYGYTF
TRBJ1-1 | TRBD1 | TRBV18 | once | TGTGCCAGCTCACAACAGGGGCCGAACACTGAAGCTTTCTTT | CASSQQGPNTEAFF
TRBJ1-4 | TRBD1 | TRBV7-2 | NA | TGTGCCAGCAGCTTAAAGGGGACAGGGCAGTTAAAACTGTTTTTT | CASSLKGTGQLKLFF